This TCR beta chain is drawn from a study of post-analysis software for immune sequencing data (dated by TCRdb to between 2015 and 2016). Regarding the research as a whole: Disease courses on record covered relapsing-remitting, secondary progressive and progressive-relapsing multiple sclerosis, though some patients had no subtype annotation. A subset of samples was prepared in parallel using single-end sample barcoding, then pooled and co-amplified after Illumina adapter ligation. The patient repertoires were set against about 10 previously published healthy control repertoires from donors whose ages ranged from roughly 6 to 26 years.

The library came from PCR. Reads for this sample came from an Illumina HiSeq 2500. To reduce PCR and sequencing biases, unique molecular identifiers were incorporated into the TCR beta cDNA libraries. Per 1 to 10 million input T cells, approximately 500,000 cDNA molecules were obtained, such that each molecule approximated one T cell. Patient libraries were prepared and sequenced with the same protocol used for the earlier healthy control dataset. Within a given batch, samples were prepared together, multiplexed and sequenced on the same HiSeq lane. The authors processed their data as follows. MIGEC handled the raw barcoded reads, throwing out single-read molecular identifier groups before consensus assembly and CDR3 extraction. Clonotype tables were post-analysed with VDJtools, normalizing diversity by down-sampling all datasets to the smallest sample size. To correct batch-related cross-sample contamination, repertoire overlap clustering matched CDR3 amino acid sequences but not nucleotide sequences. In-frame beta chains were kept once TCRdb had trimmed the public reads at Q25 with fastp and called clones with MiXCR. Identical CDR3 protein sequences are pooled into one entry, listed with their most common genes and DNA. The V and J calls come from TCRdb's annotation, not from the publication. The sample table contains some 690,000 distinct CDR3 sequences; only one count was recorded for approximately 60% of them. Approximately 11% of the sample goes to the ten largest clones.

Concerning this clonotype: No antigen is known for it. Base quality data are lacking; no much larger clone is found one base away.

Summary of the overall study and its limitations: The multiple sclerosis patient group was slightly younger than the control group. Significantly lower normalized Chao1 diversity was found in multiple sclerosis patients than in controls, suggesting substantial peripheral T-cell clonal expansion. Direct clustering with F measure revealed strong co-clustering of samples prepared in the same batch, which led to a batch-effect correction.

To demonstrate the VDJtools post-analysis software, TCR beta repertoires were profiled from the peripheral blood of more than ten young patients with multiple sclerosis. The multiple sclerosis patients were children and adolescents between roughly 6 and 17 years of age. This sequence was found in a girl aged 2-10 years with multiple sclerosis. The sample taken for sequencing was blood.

The CDR3 reads CASSLASGDTQYF. The sequenced DNA: TGTGCCAGCAGCTTAGCGTCGGGCGATACGCAGTATTTT. The chain is assembled from TRBV7-8 and TRBJ2-3; too little of a D gene remains to name it. The CDR3 numbers 13 residues from cysteine through phenylalanine. The DNA shown is the 39-base CDR3, in frame from base 1. The germline V gene gives CDR1 as SGHVS and CDR2 as FQNEAQ. Relative to germline, V is 0 bases shorter and J is 6 bases shorter, with 7 bases between their ends.